This T cell receptor beta chain was documented in a study of immune heterogeneity within non-small cell lung tumors. Overall study results and limits: Multiple tumor sites within a patient showed recurrence of identical dominant CDR3 beta clonotypes; site-unique high-frequency clones were present as well.

Multiplex PCR was performed with 32 V and 13 J primers, and it amplified TCR beta CDR3. TCRdb itself ran the multiplex PCR reads through MiXCR, one entry per CDR3 protein. The data show 9,500 to 10,000 distinct CDR3 sequences, under 35% seen once. V lost 3 bases and J lost 13, with 21 bases in between. Germline V gene data show CDR1 as MDHEN and CDR2 as SYDVKM. The CDR3 consists of 15 residues. Bulk tumor genomic DNA, about 620 ng per sample, was used as template. During surgery, each primary tumor gave multiple biopsies spaced as far apart as possible. Undergoing curative surgery were patients whose non-small cell lung cancer was untreated and newly diagnosed. A note on this clonotype: Its antigen remains unknown.

The J gene is TRBJ2-2, the V gene TRBV28, with a weak D call TRBD2 (5 bases). Sample: lung tumor tissue. The receptor comes from a man aged 60-69 years with non-small cell lung cancer. CDR3 in DNA: TGTGCCAGCAGTTTTGTCGGACGAACACCGGGGATGCTGTTTTTT. It specifies CASSFVGRTPGMLFF.